The source of this T cell receptor (beta chain) is a study of tumor-infiltrating lymphocytes in localized non-small cell lung cancer. The CDR3 totals 15 residues. Trimming stripped 0 bases from V and 9 bases from J, with 16 bases between. The germline gives CDR1 SGHDT, CDR2 YYEEEE. Generated by immunoSEQ multiplex PCR, the TCRdb table keeps only in-frame clones and is missing some. Of some 15,000 clones in the sample, more than 40% were seen once. Sequenced sample: lung tumor tissue. The V gene is TRBV5-6, the J gene TRBJ1-5, with a tentative D call TRBD1 (6 bases). The source of this sequence is a human donor with non-small cell lung cancer. CDR3 sequence (DNA): TGTGCCAGCAGCTTGGGGGACACCACTTCCCCGCCCCAGCATTTT. Its protein is CASSLGDTTSPPQHF.